This note documents a single T cell receptor beta chain sequence. The participants were between about 18 and 100 years old and came from fewer than 25 US areas. Each exposed participant met a COVID-19 case in the 2 weeks preceding study entry. In the original processing: Estimates of nucleated cell counts were drawn from the amplification of reference gene primers. The data were produced by immunoSEQ multiplex PCR, yet TCRdb's version contains in-frame clones alone and is incomplete. D and trimming come from the DNA, and the V and J calls and clone size come from that table. The repertoire consists of 150,000 or so clones, with roughly 84% occurring once and the leading ten covering almost 6%. The CDR3 spans 15 residues. CDR1 and CDR2 (germline): SGHRS, YFSETQ. Trimming cost V 0 bases and J 0 bases, with 9 bases left between them. These data come from a study of blood T cell repertoires in COVID-19. Background on the study: COVID-19 samples from acute and convalescent phases originated in the United States, Italy and Spain.

This chain uses TRBV5-1 with TRBJ1-2; D is possibly TRBD1 (5 bases). Sequences were obtained from PBMCs or T cells enriched from blood (not recorded which). The receptor comes from a woman aged 45-65 years who had been exposed to COVID-19. CDR3 residues: CASSLGGAANYGYTF. In DNA form, the CDR3 reads TGCGCCAGCAGCTTGGGTGGGGCCGCTAACTATGGCTACACCTTC.